A single T cell receptor (beta chain) is shown here with its context. This clone has a single count. Its antigen is currently not known. Base qualities are not provided; no much larger clone lies one nucleotide away. TCRbeta CDR3 regions were amplified from genomic DNA by means of the immunoSEQ Assay, a bias-controlled multiplex PCR. As for how the authors treated the data: Within the assay, amplification of reference gene primers was used to estimate how many nucleated cells each sample contained. Sequence reads were collapsed and filtered to measure the absolute abundance of every unique TCRbeta CDR3 rearrangement. For each sample, productive Simpson clonality was calculated as the square root of Simpson's diversity index across productive rearrangements. TCRdb obtained this table from immuneACCESS and retained in-frame rearrangements with V and J assigned. These tables miss some clones; where compared with another copy, unresolved V genes account for less than half of the shortfall, and the remainder is unexplained. The DNA was the basis for D and trimming; V, J and clone size are from that table. The sample table records 150,000 to 200,000 clones; approximately 87% of these occur just once. The ten biggest clones cover roughly 11% of the sample.

These data come from a study of blood T cell repertoires in COVID-19 (dated by TCRdb to the early 2020s). Looking at the study overall: Samples covering the acute and convalescent phases of COVID-19 were provided by collaborators in the United States, Italy and Spain. Samples came from the ongoing ImmuneRACE study (first 160 participants) plus 1,254 subjects from 6 global collaborators. Where available, HLA class I and class II types were taken from metadata supplied by the sample provider and were not determined by assay-based typing. The repertoires were made available in a free public database intended to serve as a resource for research on the immune response to SARS-CoV-2. The material from the prospective study consisted of cDNA or gDNA derived from T cells, B-cell-depleted T cells, or PBMCs. The dataset comprised deeply sampled blood TCRbeta repertoires from subjects exposed to, actively infected with, or recovered from COVID-19. A de-identified subject ID, COVID-19 status, age in years and sex were almost always included in the sample metadata.

Broad study findings and their caveats: How much clinical and demographic metadata was included differed by source and by participant, and the metadata was provided uncurated.

At one collaborating source in Seattle, patients were enrolled during active infection and were followed longitudinally through the course of disease. The collaborating institutions used their own protocols to collect whole blood in K2EDTA tubes. For TCRbeta analysis, collaborators shipped samples as frozen whole blood, isolated PBMCs, or DNA extracted from either of those sample types. The CDR3 contains 15 residues, cysteine and phenylalanine counted. The only DNA kept is the CDR3, 45 bases in frame from the first base. Relative to germline, V is 2 bases shorter and J is 0 bases shorter, with 7 bases between their ends. CDR1 and CDR2 (LNHDA, SQIVND) derive from the germline V gene (reference sequence).

This TCR was sampled from a woman aged 60-70 years with COVID-19, enrolled during active disease. Sequenced: peripheral blood. The sequence joins TRBV19 to TRBJ2-2; perhaps TRBD2 is the D gene, with 5 bases matching. The bases read TGTGCCAGTAGTATAATCGGGGCGAACACCGGGGAGCTGTTTTTT. Translated, it gives CASSIIGANTGELFF.